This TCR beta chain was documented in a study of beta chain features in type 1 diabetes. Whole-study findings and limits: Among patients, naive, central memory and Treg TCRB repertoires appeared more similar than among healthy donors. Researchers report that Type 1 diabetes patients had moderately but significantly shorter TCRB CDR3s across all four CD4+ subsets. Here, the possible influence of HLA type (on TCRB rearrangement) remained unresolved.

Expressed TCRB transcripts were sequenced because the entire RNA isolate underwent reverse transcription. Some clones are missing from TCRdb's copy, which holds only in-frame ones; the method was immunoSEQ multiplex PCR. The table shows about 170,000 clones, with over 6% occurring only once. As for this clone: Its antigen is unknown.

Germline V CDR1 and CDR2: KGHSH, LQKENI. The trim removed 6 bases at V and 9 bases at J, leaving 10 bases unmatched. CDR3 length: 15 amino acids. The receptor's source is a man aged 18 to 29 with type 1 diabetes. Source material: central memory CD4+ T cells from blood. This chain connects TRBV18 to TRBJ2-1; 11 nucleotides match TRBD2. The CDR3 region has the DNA TGTGCCAGCTCGATGGGACTAGCGGCCCACGGTGAGCAGTTCTTC. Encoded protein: CASSMGLAAHGEQFF.